This T cell receptor beta chain came from a study of blood T cell repertoires in COVID-19 (dated by TCRdb to about 2020). A note on the overall study: Samples from collaborators originated in the United States, Italy and Spain and spanned both the acute and convalescent phases of COVID-19. The material from the prospective study consisted of cDNA or gDNA derived from T cells, B-cell-depleted T cells, or PBMCs. Subjects who had been exposed to COVID-19, were actively infected with it, or had recovered from it provided the deeply sampled blood TCRbeta repertoires that made up the dataset. The repertoires were released in a freely available public database meant as a resource for research on the immune response to SARS-CoV-2. The samples were drawn from two sources: the first 160 participants of the ongoing ImmuneRACE study, and 950 to 1,500 subjects contributed by 6 global collaborators. A de-identified subject ID, COVID-19 status, age in years and sex were almost always included in the sample metadata. Where available, HLA class I and class II types were obtained from metadata supplied by the sample provider rather than from assay-based typing.

The collaborating institutions used their own protocols to collect whole blood in K2EDTA tubes. For TCRbeta analysis, collaborator samples were shipped as frozen whole blood, as isolated PBMCs, or as DNA extracted from either sample type. In regard to this clone: Its antigen remains undetermined. One base away there is no much larger clone; base qualities are not given.

Broader findings and caveats from the paper: Clinical and demographic metadata were provided uncurated, with the amount varying by source and participant.

As encoded in the germline V gene, CDR1 is KGHSH while CDR2 is LQKENI. From its cysteine to its phenylalanine, the CDR3 spans 13 amino acids. Kept here is only the CDR3 DNA, which spans 39 bases and is read in frame from base 1. The junction shows trimming of 3 bases on V and 8 bases on J, plus 10 bases between the germline ends. TCRbeta CDR3 regions were amplified from genomic DNA by means of the immunoSEQ Assay, a bias-controlled multiplex PCR. The study's processing was this. The number of nucleated cells in each sample was estimated by amplification of reference gene primers within the assay. To quantify the absolute abundance of each unique TCRbeta CDR3 rearrangement, sequence reads were collapsed and filtered. Productive Simpson clonality was computed per sample as the square root of Simpson's diversity index over productive rearrangements. TCRdb mirrors the immuneACCESS table, restricted to in-frame sequences. Some clones are absent from its copies; in checked studies, under half trace to an unresolved V gene, and the reason for the others is unknown. That table furnishes V, J and clone size, whereas the DNA furnished D and trimming. The sample data list roughly 110,000 clones, and roughly nine tenths of these were observed just once. Together, the top ten hold about 5.3% of the sample.

This chain is built from TRBV18 and TRBJ1-4; the D gene lacks a confident call. Input material: peripheral blood. The sequence was obtained from a man aged 35-49 years with active or convalescent COVID-19. The DNA reads TGTGCCAGCTCACCCGGGTTGAGGGAAAAACTGTTTTTT. It encodes CASSPGLREKLFF.